The 27 T cell receptor beta chains below come from one sample, sequenced in a study of spatial heterogeneity in lung cancer (dated by TCRdb to the late 2010s). The time point label of this sample denotes: blood at routine non-recurrence follow-up after resection. The library was prepared using 5' RACE. Sequencing relied on a NextSeq 500. The public reads were reprocessed in TCRdb via fastp at Q25 and MiXCR, keeping in-frame beta chains. Duplicate CDR3 protein sequences are folded into a single record with the most common DNA and genes. The sample table lists 43,000 or so distinct CDR3 sequences, 10% to 15% of them with a count of one. The ten largest account for roughly 32% of the sample. Here the sequenced sample was PBMCs, taken at follow-up. The receptor source for this set is a male donor with early-stage non-small cell lung cancer.

The CDR3 DNA sequence: TGTGCCAGCAGCCAGTCCCAGGGAGGAGAGACCCAGTACTTC. It translates to CASSQSQGGETQYF. The rearrangement uses TRBV3-1 and TRBJ2-5; the D gene is possibly TRBD2 (6 bases). Per germline, CDR1 LGHDT and CDR2 YNNKEL (reference sequence). The length of the CDR3 is 14 residues. V gave up 3 bases and J gave up 4 bases, with 12 bases separating them.

The chain employs TRBV6-2 or TRBV6-3 and TRBJ2-2; the D gene is possibly TRBD2 (5 bases). CDR1 MNHEY and CDR2 SVGEGT come from the germline V gene. The CDR3 has 13 amino acids. Trimming took off 2 bases at V and 5 bases at J, with 6 bases between the two ends. The chain's CDR3 is CASSYRGTGELFF. CDR3 in DNA: TGTGCCAGCAGTTACCGGGGAACCGGGGAGCTGTTTTTT.

The sample holds a few counts of this clonotype. V is TRBV5-4 and J is TRBJ2-7, with D possibly being TRBD2 (6 bases). This CDR3 is 13 amino acids long. V dropped 4 bases and J dropped 5 bases, with 13 bases sitting between them. CDR1 SGHNT and CDR2 YYREEE come from the germline V gene (reference sequence). The CDR3 DNA sequence: TGTGCCAGCAGCCTCATGGGGGGAGACGAGCAGTACTTC. Its protein product is CASSLMGGDEQYF.

V and J are TRBV6-2 or TRBV6-3 and TRBJ2-3; no clear D gene. The CDR3 covers 12 residues. Trimming stripped 2 bases from V and 6 bases from J, with 6 bases between. The germline gives CDR1 MNHEY, CDR2 SVGEGT. CDR3 sequence reads: CASSYSRDTQYF. For the CDR3, the DNA is TGTGCCAGCAGTTACAGCCGGGATACGCAGTATTTT.

This clonotype was observed a few times. This sequence joins TRBV12-3 or TRBV12-4 and TRBJ1-3; D remains unclear. The CDR3 contains 15 residues. Trimming removed 5 bases from V and 4 bases from J, with 15 bases in between. The CDR3 DNA reads TGTGCCAGCAGTCCAACCGGATCTGGGGGAAACACCATATATTTT. Translating it yields CASSPTGSGGNTIYF.

The V call is TRBV6-2 or TRBV6-3, the J call TRBJ1-1; unclear D gene. Looked up from germline, CDR1 is MNHEY and CDR2 is SVGEGT. This CDR3 region has 13 residues. With 8 bases removed from V and 4 bases from J, the gap between germline ends came to 14 bases. The CDR3 region has the DNA TGTGCCAGCGGGAGGTTAAGAAGCACTGAAGCTTTCTTT. This sequence encodes CASGRLRSTEAFF.

V usage is TRBV5-5 and J usage is TRBJ2-3; D is undetermined. V was cut by 0 bases and J by 0 bases, with 11 bases left in between. Germline V gives CDR1 SGHKS, CDR2 YYEKEE (reference sequence). The CDR3 loop spans 16 amino acids. DNA for the CDR3: TGTGCCAGCAGCTTGGGGGCGGACCCTAGCACAGATACGCAGTATTTT. It codes for CASSLGADPSTDTQYF.

This clonotype was observed at least ten times. The CDR3 coding sequence is TGTGCCAGCCGACCTGGAGGGGGCTACGAGCAGTACTTC. Translated: CASRPGGGYEQYF. The chain recombines TRBV12-3 or TRBV12-4 with TRBJ2-7, with D perhaps being TRBD1 or TRBD2 (6 bases each). With 8 bases removed from V and 3 bases from J, the gap between germline ends came to 14 bases. The CDR3 loop spans 13 amino acids.

Details on this clonotype: A much more abundant neighbour one base away suggests this may be a read error. The genes are TRBV6-2 or TRBV6-3 and TRBJ2-7; D is unresolved. Germline-derived CDR1 and CDR2 are MNHEY and SVGEGT. V lost 5 bases and J 4 bases, leaving 12 bases between the germline ends. The CDR3 is 13 amino acids. This chain's CDR3 is CASSPPTDYEQYF. As DNA, the CDR3 is TGTGCCAGCAGTCCCCCAACAGATTACGAGCAGTACTTC.

J is TRBJ1-1 and V is TRBV7-9; 9 nucleotides align to TRBD1. This CDR3 contains 12 residues. Germline V CDR1 and CDR2: SEHNR, FQNEAQ (reference sequence). V trimming: 11 bases; J trimming: 1 base; junction bases outside the gene matches: 2. CDR3 amino acids: CAGQGPNTEAFF. Written as DNA, the CDR3 is TGTGCCGGACAGGGGCCGAACACTGAAGCTTTCTTT. Together with reference TRBV7-9 and TRBJ1-1, the CDR3 gives the full variable domain: DTGVSQNPRHKITKRGQNVTFRCDPISEHNRLYWYRQTLGQGPEFLTYFQNEAQLEKSRLLSDRFSAERPKGSFSTLEIQRTEQGDSAMYLCAGQGPNTEAFFGQGTRLTVV.

The table lists this clonotype with a few counts. V is TRBV5-1 and J is TRBJ2-2, with 7 positions matching TRBD2. The CDR3 sequence is 15 residues long. Germline V gives CDR1 SGHRS, CDR2 YFSETQ. V shed 3 bases and J 4 bases; nucleotides not matched to a gene: 6. The CDR3: CASSSLRGGTGELFF. CDR3 nucleotides: TGCGCCAGCAGCTCGCTTCGCGGGGGCACCGGGGAGCTGTTTTTT.

This clonotype appeared many times. This chain connects TRBV20-1 to TRBJ2-1; 10 bases are a match to TRBD2. Germline V gives CDR1 DFQATT, CDR2 SNEGSKA (reference sequence). J gave up 4 bases and V 5 bases, and 8 bases lay outside the gene matches. The CDR3 is 15 residues long. CDR3 sequence reads: CSAAPPTSGYNEQFF. The DNA of the CDR3 is TGCAGTGCTGCCCCCCCGACTAGCGGGTACAATGAGCAGTTCTTC.

The chain links TRBV6-5 to TRBJ1-6, with D possibly being TRBD1 (6 bases). The CDR3 consists of 15 residues. The germline V and J ends were trimmed by 9 bases and 8 bases, with 20 bases remaining between them. The V gene's germline CDR1 is MNHEY and CDR2 SVGAGI. The DNA for the CDR3 is TGTGCCAGTACAGGGCTAGGGGGAGGTGATTCACCCCTCCACTTT. This gives the protein CASTGLGGGDSPLHF.

Ten or more counts support this clonotype. This sequence joins TRBV20-1 and TRBJ2-3, with D uncertain. V was shortened by 3 bases and J by 4 bases, with 11 bases between the two germline ends. Germline assignment: CDR1 DFQATT and CDR2 SNEGSKA (reference sequence). The CDR3 covers 13 residues. For the CDR3, the DNA is TGCAGTGCTAGCGTGGTTGGCGCAGATACGCAGTATTTT. Protein sequence: CSASVVGADTQYF.

This clonotype was counted only a few times. This chain uses TRBV5-6 with TRBJ2-5, with 8 bases identical to TRBD1. Per the germline V gene, CDR1 is SGHDT and CDR2 is YYEEEE. V trimming: 4 bases; J trimming: 4 bases; junction bases outside the gene matches: 9. CDR3 length: 15 residues. CDR3 bases: TGTGCCAGCAGCCTCCAGGGGGCAGGGGGAGAGACCCAGTACTTC. This encodes CASSLQGAGGETQYF.

This sequence joins TRBV6-5 and TRBJ2-2; TRBD1 or TRBD2 may be the D gene (5 bases each). Trimming stripped 10 bases from V and 4 bases from J, with 16 bases between. The CDR3 is 14 amino acids. Looked up from germline, CDR1 is MNHEY and CDR2 is SVGAGI. CDR3 region: CATRSSGATGELFF. As DNA, the CDR3 is TGTGCCACCCGTAGCTCCGGGGCCACCGGGGAGCTGTTTTTT.

V gene TRBV9 combines with J gene TRBJ2-2, with no clear D. V dropped 0 bases and J dropped 0 bases, with 3 bases sitting between them. The CDR3 has 14 amino acids. Germline V gene data show CDR1 as SGDLS and CDR2 as YYNGEE. The CDR3 nucleotides read TGTGCCAGCAGCGTAGACCCGAACACCGGGGAGCTGTTTTTT. Protein: CASSVDPNTGELFF.

This chain connects TRBV6-5 to TRBJ2-5, with 8 bases that match TRBD1. The CDR3 is 13 amino acids. Germline V lookup: CDR1 MNHEY, CDR2 SVGAGI. V lost 6 bases to trimming and J lost 4 bases; unmatched junction nucleotides: 4. CDR3 protein: CASSPGQGETQYF. The DNA for the CDR3 is TGTGCCAGCAGCCCTGGACAGGGAGAGACCCAGTACTTC.

This clonotype was seen more than once but under ten times. The chain couples TRBV27 to TRBJ2-3; D may be TRBD2 (6 bases). V was trimmed by 2 bases and J by 4 bases, leaving 13 bases between them. This CDR3 is 15 amino acids long. The germline V gene has CDR1 MNHEY and CDR2 SMNVEV (reference sequence). CDR3 DNA sequence: TGTGCCAGCAGTTTAGGGCTAGCGATCTCAGATACGCAGTATTTT. It is translated as CASSLGLAISDTQYF.

In this sample, this clonotype turned up many times. J is TRBJ2-2 and V is TRBV10-3; 9 bases are shared with TRBD2. CDR3 length equals 15 residues. Germline CDR1 ENHRY, CDR2 SYGVKD. V was clipped by 0 bases and J by 7 bases; unmatched bases: 3. The CDR3 loop reads CAISESPAGGGELFF. In DNA form, the CDR3 reads TGTGCCATCAGTGAGTCCCCAGCGGGAGGCGGGGAGCTGTTTTTT.

This clonotype has ten or more counts. This sequence joins TRBV2 and TRBJ1-5; D may be TRBD1 (5 bases). The CDR3 runs to 18 residues. V shed 7 bases and J shed 4 bases, with 26 bases lying between them. The germline gives CDR1 SNHLY, CDR2 FYNNEI. CDR3 protein: CASTQSPLTVLANQPQHF. The CDR3 nucleotides are TGTGCCAGCACCCAAAGCCCTCTGACAGTCTTAGCAAATCAGCCCCAGCATTTT.

The chain uses TRBV2 and TRBJ2-3; TRBD2 matches at 7 bases. Per germline, CDR1 SNHLY and CDR2 FYNNEI. With V trimmed by 4 bases and J by 0 bases, 16 bases remained unmatched. This CDR3 has 19 residues. CDR3 sequence reads: CASSGEASGKFFSTDTQYF. For the CDR3, the DNA is TGTGCCAGCAGTGGGGAAGCTAGCGGAAAGTTTTTCAGCACAGATACGCAGTATTTT.

With respect to this clonotype: Compared with germline, one end of the junction differs, possibly owing to a read error. The chain is built from TRBV30 and TRBJ2-7; D gene uncertain. Germline loops: CDR1 GTSNPN, CDR2 SVGIG (reference sequence). The CDR3 is 11 amino acids. CDR3 sequence reads: CAWSVGGDWNF. CDR3 coding DNA: TGTGCCTGGAGTGTTGGTGGGGATTGGAACTTC.

This rearrangement joins TRBV6-2 or TRBV6-3 to TRBJ1-6, with TRBD1 matching 9 bases. J gave up 9 bases and V 8 bases, and 2 bases lay outside the gene matches. In germline, CDR1 is MNHEY, CDR2 SVGEGT. The CDR3 has 12 amino acids. The CDR3 region has the DNA TGTGCCAGCGGACAGGGGCGTTCACCCCTCCACTTT. Protein sequence: CASGQGRSPLHF.

This clonotype was observed at least ten times. This sequence joins TRBV18 and TRBJ2-7, with 12 bases that match TRBD1. The CDR3 sequence is 15 residues long. V was clipped by 5 bases and J by 4 bases; unmatched bases: 6. Germline V lookup: CDR1 KGHSH, CDR2 LQKENI. CDR3 region: CASSFEGQGAYEQYF. Here the CDR3 DNA reads TGTGCCAGCTCATTTGAGGGACAGGGGGCGTACGAGCAGTACTTC.

This clonotype came up a few times. The chain combines TRBV7-2 with TRBJ2-4; no firm D call. The CDR3 has 11 amino acids. Germline V gene data show CDR1 as SGHTA and CDR2 as FQGNSA. The V end lost 5 bases, the J end lost 7 bases, and 6 bases lay between the germline ends. The CDR3 loop is CASSQVNIQYF. CDR3 DNA sequence: TGTGCCAGCAGCCAAGTCAACATTCAGTACTTC.

This clonotype occurred a few times. The chain carries TRBV30 and TRBJ1-2; no definite D call. The CDR3 runs 12 residues. CDR1 and CDR2 (germline): GTSNPN, SVGIG (reference sequence). Trimming shortened V by 4 bases and J by 4 bases, and 10 bases separated the two germline ends. This CDR3 reads CAWKVPSYGYTF. The CDR3 region has the DNA TGTGCCTGGAAGGTACCCAGCTATGGCTACACCTTC.